This entry describes one TCR beta chain. These data belong to a study of blood T cell repertoires in COVID-19. Study at large: Acute and convalescent COVID-19 specimens originated in the United States, Italy and Spain. PBMCs, B-cell-depleted T cells, or T cells provided the cDNA or gDNA that made up the material.

Methods used by the authors: Amplification of reference gene primers provided the estimated nucleated cell counts. Libraries were prepared by immunoSEQ multiplex PCR; TCRdb keeps only in-frame clonotypes and omits some of them. Clone size and the V and J calls come from that table; the DNA yielded D and trimming. The sample shows about 250,000 clones, more than 75% of them seen only once. Trimming pared 4 bases from V and 2 bases from J, leaving 15 bases between. The CDR3 is 15 amino acids. Per germline, CDR1 SQVTM and CDR2 ANQGSEA. The specimen was peripheral blood. The chain carries TRBV29-1 and TRBJ1-5; tentatively, D is TRBD1 (5 bases). The source of this sequence is a woman aged 60-75 years who had recovered from COVID-19. The CDR3 reads CSVATGRWGNQPQHF. The CDR3 nucleotides read TGCAGCGTTGCCACAGGTCGATGGGGCAATCAGCCCCAGCATTTT.